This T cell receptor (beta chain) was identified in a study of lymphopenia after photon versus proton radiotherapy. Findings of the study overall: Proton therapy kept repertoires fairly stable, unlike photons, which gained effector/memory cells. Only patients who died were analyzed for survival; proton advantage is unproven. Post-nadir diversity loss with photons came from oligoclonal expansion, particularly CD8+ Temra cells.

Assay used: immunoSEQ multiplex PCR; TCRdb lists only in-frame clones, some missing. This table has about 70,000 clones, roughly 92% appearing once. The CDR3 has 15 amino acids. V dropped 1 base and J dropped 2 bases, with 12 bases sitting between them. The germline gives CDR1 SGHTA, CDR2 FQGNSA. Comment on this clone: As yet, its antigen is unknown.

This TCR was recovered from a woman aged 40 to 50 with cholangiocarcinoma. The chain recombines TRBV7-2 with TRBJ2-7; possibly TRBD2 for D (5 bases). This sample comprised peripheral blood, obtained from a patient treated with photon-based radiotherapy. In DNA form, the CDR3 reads TGTGCCAGCAGCTTAGGTCTCGGGGATACCTACGAGCAGTACTTC. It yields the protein CASSLGLGDTYEQYF.